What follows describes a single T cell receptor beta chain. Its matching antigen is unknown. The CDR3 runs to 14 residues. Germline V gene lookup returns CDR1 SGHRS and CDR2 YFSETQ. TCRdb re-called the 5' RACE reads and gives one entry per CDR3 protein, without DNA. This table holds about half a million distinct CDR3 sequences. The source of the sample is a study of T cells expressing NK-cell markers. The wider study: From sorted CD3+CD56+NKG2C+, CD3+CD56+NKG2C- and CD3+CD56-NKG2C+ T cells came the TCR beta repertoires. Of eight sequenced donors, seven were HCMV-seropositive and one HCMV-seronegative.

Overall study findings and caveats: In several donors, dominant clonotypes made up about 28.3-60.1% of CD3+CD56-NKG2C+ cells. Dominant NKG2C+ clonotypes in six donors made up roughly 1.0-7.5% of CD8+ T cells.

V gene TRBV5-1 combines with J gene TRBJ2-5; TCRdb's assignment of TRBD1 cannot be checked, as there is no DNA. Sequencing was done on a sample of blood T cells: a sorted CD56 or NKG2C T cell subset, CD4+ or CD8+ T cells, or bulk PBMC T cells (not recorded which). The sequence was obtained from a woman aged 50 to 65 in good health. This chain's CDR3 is CASSLEGVGETQYF. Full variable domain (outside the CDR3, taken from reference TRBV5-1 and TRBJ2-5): KAGVTQTPRYLIKTRGQQVTLSCSPISGHRSVSWYQQTPGQGLQFLFEYFSETQRNKGNFPGRFSGRQFSNSRSEMNVSTLELGDSALYLCASSLEGVGETQYFGPGTRLLVL.